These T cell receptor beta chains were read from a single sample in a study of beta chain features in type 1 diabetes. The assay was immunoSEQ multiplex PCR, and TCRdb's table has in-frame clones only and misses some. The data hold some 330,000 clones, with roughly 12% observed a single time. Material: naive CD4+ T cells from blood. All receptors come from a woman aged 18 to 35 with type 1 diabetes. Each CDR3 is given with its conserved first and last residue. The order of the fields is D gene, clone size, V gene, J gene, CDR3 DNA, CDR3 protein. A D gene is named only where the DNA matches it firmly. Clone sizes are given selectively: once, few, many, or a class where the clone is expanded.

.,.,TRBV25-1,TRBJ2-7,TGTGCCAGCAGTGAAAGGACTACGTACTACGAGCAGTACTTC,CASSERTTYYEQYF
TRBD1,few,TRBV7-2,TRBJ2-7,TGTGCCAGCAGCTTAACACAGGGGCTTCTGACCTACGAGCAGTACTTC,CASSLTQGLLTYEQYF
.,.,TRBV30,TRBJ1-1,TGTGCCTGGAGCCGGCGGGGGAGGACTGAAGCTTTCTTT,CAWSRRGRTEAFF
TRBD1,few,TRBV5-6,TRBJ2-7,TGTGCCAGCAGCCCCACACAGGGGCCCTACGAGCAGTACTTC,CASSPTQGPYEQYF
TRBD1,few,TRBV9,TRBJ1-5,TGTGCCAGCAGCTCGACAGGGGACGGTCAGCCCCAGCATTTT,CASSSTGDGQPQHF
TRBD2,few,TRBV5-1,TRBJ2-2,TGCGCCAGCAGCTTACCGGGACTAGCGGGATCGAACACCGGGGAGCTGTTTTTT,CASSLPGLAGSNTGELFF
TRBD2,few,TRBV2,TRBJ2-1,TGTGCCAGCAGTCGGTCACTCGGACTAGCGGGAGAATATGAGCAGTTCTTC,CASSRSLGLAGEYEQFF
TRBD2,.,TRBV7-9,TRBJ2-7,TGTGCCAGCAGCTTATCCGGGAGGGCCTACGAGCAGTACTTC,CASSLSGRAYEQYF
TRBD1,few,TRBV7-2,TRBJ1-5,TGTGCCAGCAGCTTGGACAGGGGCTATCAGCCCCAGCATTTT,CASSLDRGYQPQHF
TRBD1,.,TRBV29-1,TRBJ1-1,TGCAGCGTAAGACAGGGGATTAGGAACACTGAAGCTTTCTTT,CSVRQGIRNTEAFF
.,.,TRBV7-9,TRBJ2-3,TGTGCCAGCAGCCCGGGACTTGATCTGTATTTT,CASSPGLDLYF
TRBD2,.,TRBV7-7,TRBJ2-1,TGTGCTAGCAGCTTACGGGAGGCGTCCTACAATGAGCAGTTCTTC,CASSLREASYNEQFF
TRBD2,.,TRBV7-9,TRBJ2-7,TGTGCCAGCAGCCTCGCCGGGACTAGCGGGAGGAATACCTACGAGCAGTACTTC,CASSLAGTSGRNTYEQYF
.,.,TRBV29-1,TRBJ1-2,TGCAGCGTTGATGGGGCGTATGGCTACACCTTC,CSVDGAYGYTF
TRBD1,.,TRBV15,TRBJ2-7,TGTGCCACCAGCGGCGACAGGGGCCCCTACGAGCAGTACTTC,CATSGDRGPYEQYF
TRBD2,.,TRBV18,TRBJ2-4,TGTGCCAGCTCACCCGGACTAGCGGGAGCAAAAAACATTCAGTACTTC,CASSPGLAGAKNIQYF
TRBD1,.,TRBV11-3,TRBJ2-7,TGTGCCAGCAGCTCAGGACAGGGGGCCCTCGAGCAGTACTTC,CASSSGQGALEQYF
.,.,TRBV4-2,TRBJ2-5,TGTGCCAGCAGCCCTGACAGGGGAGGGGAGACCCAGTACTTC,CASSPDRGGETQYF
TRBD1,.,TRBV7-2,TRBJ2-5,TGTGCCAGCAGCTCTTACAGGGGGCGAAATAGAGAGACCCAGTACTTC,CASSSYRGRNRETQYF
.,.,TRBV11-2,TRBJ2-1,TGTGCCAGCAGCTCCCTCCGGGGGACCTACAATGAGCAGTTCTTC,CASSSLRGTYNEQFF
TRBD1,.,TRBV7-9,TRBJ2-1,TGTGCCAGCAGCTTAGTTGTGACAGGGGGTGAGCAGTTCTTC,CASSLVVTGGEQFF
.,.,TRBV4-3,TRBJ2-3,TGCGCCAGCAGCCAAGATCCTGGGAGAACGCAGTATTTT,CASSQDPGRTQYF
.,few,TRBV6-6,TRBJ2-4,TGTGCCAGCAGTTACCGGACATTAGCCAAAAACATTCAGTACTTC,CASSYRTLAKNIQYF
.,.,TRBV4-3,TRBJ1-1,TGCGCCAGCAGCCCGGGGGGCGGGGGGCTTGCGGCTTTCTTT,CASSPGGGGLAAFF
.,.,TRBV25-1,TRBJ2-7,TGTGCCAGCTCTATTGCCTACGAGCAGTACTTC,CASSIAYEQYF
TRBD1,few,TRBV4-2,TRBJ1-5,TGTGCCAGCAGCCAAGAGGCACAGGGGGGACAGCCCCAGCATTTT,CASSQEAQGGQPQHF
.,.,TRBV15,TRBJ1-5,TGTGCCACCAGCAGAGAATCAGGGAAGGGTCAGCCCCAGCATTTT,CATSRESGKGQPQHF
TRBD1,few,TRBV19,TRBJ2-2,TGTGCCAGTAGGTCAGGGGGCAACACCGGGGAGCTGTTTTTT,CASRSGGNTGELFF
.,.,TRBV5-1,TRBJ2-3,TGCGCCAGCAGCGATGACGCAGGTCGCCCCACAGATACGCAGTATTTT,CASSDDAGRPTDTQYF
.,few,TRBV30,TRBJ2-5,TGTGCCTGGAGGTTCAGCCAAGAGACCCAGTACTTC,CAWRFSQETQYF
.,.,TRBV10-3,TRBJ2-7,TGTGCCATCAGAGGGGGGGCGACGGACAACTCCTACGAGCAGTACTTC,CAIRGGATDNSYEQYF
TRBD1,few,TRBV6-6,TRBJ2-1,TGTGCCAGCAGCCCGACAGGGGAAGTGAATGAGCAGTTCTTC,CASSPTGEVNEQFF
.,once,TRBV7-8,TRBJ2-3,TGTGCCAGCAGCCCTAAAGACAGGACCGCAGATACGCAGTATTTT,CASSPKDRTADTQYF
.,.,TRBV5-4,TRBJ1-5,TGTGCCAGCAGCTTGGGTCCAGATAGCAATCAGCCCCAGCATTTT,CASSLGPDSNQPQHF
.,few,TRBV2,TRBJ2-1,TGTGCCAGCAGTGTTCCCCCCTCGGAGCAGTTCTTC,CASSVPPSEQFF
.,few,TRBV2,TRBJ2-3,TGTGCCAGCAGTGAGCGGGCCTGGGCAGATACGCAGTATTTT,CASSERAWADTQYF
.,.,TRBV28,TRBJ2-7,TGTGCCAGTCTGGGCAGGGTAGTATACGAGCAGTACTTC,CASLGRVVYEQYF
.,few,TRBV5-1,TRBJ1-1,TGCGCCAGCAGCTTGACTCCCAGGTCCACTGAAGCTTTCTTT,CASSLTPRSTEAFF
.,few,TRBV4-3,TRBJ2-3,TGCGCCAGCAGTATTGCGGGGCCCAGCACAGATACGCAGTATTTT,CASSIAGPSTDTQYF
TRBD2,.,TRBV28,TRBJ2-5,TGTGCCGCGTTCGGGGGGAAGAAGGAGACCCAGTACTTC,CAAFGGKKETQYF
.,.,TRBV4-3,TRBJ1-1,TGCGCCAGCAGCCAAGAGGCCGCCCAGTGGAACACTGAAGCTTTCTTT,CASSQEAAQWNTEAFF
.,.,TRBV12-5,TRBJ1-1,TGTGCTAGTGGTTTGCGAGCGAGCACTGAAGCTTTCTTT,CASGLRASTEAFF
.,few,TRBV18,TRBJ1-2,TGTGCCAGCTCACCCACAGCCTCCGGTGGCTACACCTTC,CASSPTASGGYTF
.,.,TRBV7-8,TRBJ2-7,TGTGCCAGCAGTCAGTCCGGGACACCGGACTACGAGCAGTACTTC,CASSQSGTPDYEQYF
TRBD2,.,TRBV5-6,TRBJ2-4,TGTGCCAGCAGCTCACCCCCCGGGAGGGAGTACTTC,CASSSPPGREYF
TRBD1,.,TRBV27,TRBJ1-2,TGTGCCAGCAGTTCCCAGGTGTCAGGGGGTTTTGGCTACACCTTC,CASSSQVSGGFGYTF
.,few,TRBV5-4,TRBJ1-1,TGTGCCAGCACCGAGTCGGTAGGAGGTGGAGCTTTCTTT,CASTESVGGGAFF
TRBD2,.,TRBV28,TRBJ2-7,TGTGCCAGCAGTTTGGGACTAGTCTCCGAGCAGTACTTC,CASSLGLVSEQYF
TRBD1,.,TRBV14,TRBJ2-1,TGTGCCAGCAGCCAAAGCAGGAGGACAGGCCTCTACAATGAGCAGTTCTTC,CASSQSRRTGLYNEQFF
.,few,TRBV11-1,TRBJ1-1,TGTGCCAGCAGCTCTAGGCAACCTCAGGGAATCACTGAAGCTTTCTTT,CASSSRQPQGITEAFF
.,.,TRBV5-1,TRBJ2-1,TGCGCCAGCAGCTTGGGGGTGTCGGGGATCTACAATGAGCAGTTCTTC,CASSLGVSGIYNEQFF
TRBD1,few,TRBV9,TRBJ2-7,TGTGCCAGCAGCGTAGGGACCCCGACAGGGCAGCAGTACTTC,CASSVGTPTGQQYF
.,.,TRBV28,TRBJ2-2,TGTGCCAGCAGCCAGGGGAACGGGGAGCTGTTTTTT,CASSQGNGELFF
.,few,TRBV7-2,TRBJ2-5,TGTGCCAGCAGCTTACGTTTTGGGACTGGGGAGACCCAGTACTTC,CASSLRFGTGETQYF
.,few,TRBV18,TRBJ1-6,TGTGCCAGCTCGCCAGGAGGGGCAAGCTCCTATAATTCACCCCTCCACTTT,CASSPGGASSYNSPLHF